Detailed here is one T cell receptor beta chain. Its cognate antigen is unknown. The record originates from a study of T cell responses to AZD1222 COVID-19 vaccine. Study findings and constraints: Among the donors, most were white British and more were female, and clonal diversity was possibly underestimated. No day 14 peak samples; only post-peak repertoires were characterized. Recipients of two AZD1222 doses showed rising Spike-specific TCR breadth and depth. Among those given AZD1222, only five or six were seropositive at baseline.

This table comes from immunoSEQ multiplex PCR, and its TCRdb copy is limited to in-frame clones, with some not included. The sample yields roughly 170,000 clones, 85% to 95% seen once. CDR1 SGHDN and CDR2 FVKESK come from the germline V gene. V lost 3 bases and J 3 bases, leaving 6 bases between the germline ends. CDR3 length equals 13 residues. Sequenced material: peripheral blood, taken on day 0 of AZD1222 vaccination. This chain uses TRBV14 with TRBJ1-3; D gene ambiguous. The clonotype was recovered from an adult in good health. For the CDR3, the DNA is TGTGCCAGCAGCCATGCCCTTGGAAACACCATATATTTT. Protein product: CASSHALGNTIYF.